The subject of this entry is one T cell receptor beta chain. What it recognizes is unknown. The entry originates in a study of monozygotic twins with cystic fibrosis. TCRdb's table, derived via immunoSEQ multiplex PCR, lists solely in-frame clones and lacks some. This repertoire shows 30,000 to 35,000 clones, roughly 66% found once; its top ten account for 0.7% to 1%. Overall study findings and caveats: In 13 of 16 pairs, V gene usage was closest to the co-twin's.

The sequenced sample was blood. The source of this sequence is a girl between 5 and 17 years old with cystic fibrosis.

DNA of the CDR3: TGCGCCAGCAGCTTTGATCAGTTCCAAGAGACCCAGTACTTC. Its protein product is CASSFDQFQETQYF. V usage is TRBV5-1 and J usage is TRBJ2-5, with D unresolved. The CDR3 extends over 14 amino acids. Trimming pared 2 bases from V and 1 base from J, leaving 9 bases between. Germline V gene data show CDR1 as SGHRS and CDR2 as YFSETQ. Filled out from reference TRBV5-1 and TRBJ2-5, the complete variable domain reads KAGVTQTPRYLIKTRGQQVTLSCSPISGHRSVSWYQQTPGQGLQFLFEYFSETQRNKGNFPGRFSGRQFSNSRSEMNVSTLELGDSALYLCASSFDQFQETQYFGPGTRLLVL.